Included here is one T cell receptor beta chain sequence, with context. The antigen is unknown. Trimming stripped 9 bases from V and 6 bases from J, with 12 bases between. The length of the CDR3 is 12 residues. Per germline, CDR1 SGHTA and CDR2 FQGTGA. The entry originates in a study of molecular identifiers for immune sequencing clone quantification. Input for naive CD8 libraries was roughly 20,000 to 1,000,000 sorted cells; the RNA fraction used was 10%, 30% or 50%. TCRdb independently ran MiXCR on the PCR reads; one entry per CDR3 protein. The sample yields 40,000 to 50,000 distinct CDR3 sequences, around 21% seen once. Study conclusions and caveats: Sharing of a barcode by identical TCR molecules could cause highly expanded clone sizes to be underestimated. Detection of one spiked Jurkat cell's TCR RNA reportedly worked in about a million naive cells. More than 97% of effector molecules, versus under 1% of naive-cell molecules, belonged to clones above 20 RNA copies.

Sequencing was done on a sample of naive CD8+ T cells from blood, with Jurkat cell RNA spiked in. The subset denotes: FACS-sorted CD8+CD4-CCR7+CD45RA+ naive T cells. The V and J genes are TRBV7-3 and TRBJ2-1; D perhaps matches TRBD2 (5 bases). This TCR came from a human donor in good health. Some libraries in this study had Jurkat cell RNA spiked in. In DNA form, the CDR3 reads TGTGCCAGTAGCCCCGGGATCAATGAGCAGTTCTTC. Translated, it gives CASSPGINEQFF.